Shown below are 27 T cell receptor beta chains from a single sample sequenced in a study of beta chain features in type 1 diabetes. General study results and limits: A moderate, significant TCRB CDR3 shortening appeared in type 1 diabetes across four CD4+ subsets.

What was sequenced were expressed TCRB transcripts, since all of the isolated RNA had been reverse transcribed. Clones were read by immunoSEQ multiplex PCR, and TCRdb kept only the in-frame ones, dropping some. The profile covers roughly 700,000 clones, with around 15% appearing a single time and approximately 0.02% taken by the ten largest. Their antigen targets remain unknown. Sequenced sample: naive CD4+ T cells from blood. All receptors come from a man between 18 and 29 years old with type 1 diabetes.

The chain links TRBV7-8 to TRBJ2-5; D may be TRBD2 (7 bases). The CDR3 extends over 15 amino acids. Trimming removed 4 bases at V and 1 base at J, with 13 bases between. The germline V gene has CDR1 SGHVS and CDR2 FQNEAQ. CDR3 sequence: CASSWAGASQETQYF. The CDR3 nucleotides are TGTGCCAGCAGCTGGGCGGGGGCAAGCCAAGAGACCCAGTACTTC.

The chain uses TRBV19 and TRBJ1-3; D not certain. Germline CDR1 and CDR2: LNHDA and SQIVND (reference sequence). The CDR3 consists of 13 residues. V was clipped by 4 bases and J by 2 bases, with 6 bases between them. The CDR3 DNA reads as TGTGCCAGTAGTAGGCATACTGGAAACACCATATATTTT. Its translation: CASSRHTGNTIYF.

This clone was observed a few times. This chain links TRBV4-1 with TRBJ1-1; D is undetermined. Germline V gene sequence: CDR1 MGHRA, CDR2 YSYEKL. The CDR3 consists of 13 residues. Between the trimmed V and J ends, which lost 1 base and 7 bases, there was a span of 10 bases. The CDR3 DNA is TGCGCCAGCAGCCAAGTGGGCGCGGGTGAAGCTTTCTTT. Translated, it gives CASSQVGAGEAFF.

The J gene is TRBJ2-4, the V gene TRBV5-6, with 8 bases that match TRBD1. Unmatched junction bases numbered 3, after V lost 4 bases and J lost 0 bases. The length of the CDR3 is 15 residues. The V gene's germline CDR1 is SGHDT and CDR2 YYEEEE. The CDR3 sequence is CASSDRGIAKNIQYF. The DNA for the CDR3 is TGTGCCAGCAGCGACAGGGGCATAGCCAAAAACATTCAGTACTTC.

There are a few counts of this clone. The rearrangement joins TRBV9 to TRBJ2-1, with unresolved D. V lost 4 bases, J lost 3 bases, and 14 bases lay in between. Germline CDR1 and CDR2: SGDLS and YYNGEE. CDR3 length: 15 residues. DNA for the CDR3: TGTGCCAGCAGCTACACAACGGCAGACTACAATGAGCAGTTCTTC. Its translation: CASSYTTADYNEQFF.

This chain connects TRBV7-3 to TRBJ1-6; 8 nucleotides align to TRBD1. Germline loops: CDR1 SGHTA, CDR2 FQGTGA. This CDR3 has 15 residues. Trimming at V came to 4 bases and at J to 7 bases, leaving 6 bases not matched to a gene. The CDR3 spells CASSSTGEKNSPLHF. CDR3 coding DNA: TGTGCCAGCAGCTCGACAGGGGAGAAAAATTCACCCCTCCACTTT.

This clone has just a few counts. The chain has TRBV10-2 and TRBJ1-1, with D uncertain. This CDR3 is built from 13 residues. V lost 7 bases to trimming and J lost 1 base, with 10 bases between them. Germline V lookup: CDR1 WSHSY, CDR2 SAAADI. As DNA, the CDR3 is TGCGCCAGCACAAAGGGAGAGAACACTGAAGCTTTCTTT. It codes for CASTKGENTEAFF.

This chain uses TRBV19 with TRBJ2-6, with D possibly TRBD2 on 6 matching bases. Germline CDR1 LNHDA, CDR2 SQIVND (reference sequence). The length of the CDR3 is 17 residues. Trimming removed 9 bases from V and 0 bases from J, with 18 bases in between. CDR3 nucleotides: TGTGCCAGCCAAATCGTCGGACTAAACTCTGGGGCCAACGTCCTGACTTTC. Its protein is CASQIVGLNSGANVLTF.

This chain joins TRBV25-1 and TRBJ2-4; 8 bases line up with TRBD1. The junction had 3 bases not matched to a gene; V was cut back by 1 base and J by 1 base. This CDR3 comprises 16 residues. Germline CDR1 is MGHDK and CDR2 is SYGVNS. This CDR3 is CASSESGTGAKNIQYF. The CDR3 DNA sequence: TGTGCCAGCAGTGAATCGGGGACAGGCGCCAAAAACATTCAGTACTTC.

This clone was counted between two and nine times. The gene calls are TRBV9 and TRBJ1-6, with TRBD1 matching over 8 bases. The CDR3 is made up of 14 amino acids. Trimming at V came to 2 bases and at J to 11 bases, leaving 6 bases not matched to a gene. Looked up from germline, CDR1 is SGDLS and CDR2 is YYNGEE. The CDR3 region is CASSVGTGGPPLHF. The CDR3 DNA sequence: TGTGCCAGCAGCGTCGGAACAGGGGGTCCACCCCTCCACTTT.

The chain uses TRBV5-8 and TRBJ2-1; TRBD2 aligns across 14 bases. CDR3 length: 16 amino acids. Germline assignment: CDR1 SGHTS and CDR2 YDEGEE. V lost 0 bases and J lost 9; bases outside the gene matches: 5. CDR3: CASSLGLAGGIIEQFF. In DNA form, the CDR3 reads TGTGCCAGCAGCTTGGGACTAGCGGGGGGGATCATTGAGCAGTTCTTC. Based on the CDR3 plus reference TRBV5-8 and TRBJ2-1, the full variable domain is EAGVTQSPTHLIKTRGQQATLRCSPISGHTSVYWYQQALGLGLQFLLWYDEGEERNRGNFPPRFSGRQFPNYSSELNVNALELEDSALYLCASSLGLAGGIIEQFFGPGTRLTVL.

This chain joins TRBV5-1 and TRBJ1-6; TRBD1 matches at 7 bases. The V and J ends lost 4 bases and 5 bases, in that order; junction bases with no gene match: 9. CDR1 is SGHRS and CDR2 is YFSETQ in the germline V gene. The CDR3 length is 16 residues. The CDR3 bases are TGCGCCAGCAGCGGATCAGGGGGATCAAATAATTCACCCCTCCACTTT. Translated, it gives CASSGSGGSNNSPLHF.

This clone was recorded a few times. The chain's CDR3 is CASSLEPGSPSGNTIYF. The CDR3, as DNA: TGCGCCAGCAGCTTGGAGCCGGGGTCCCCCTCTGGAAACACCATATATTTT. J is TRBJ1-3 and V is TRBV5-1, with D uncertain. The V gene lost 0 bases and the J gene lost 0 bases, with 13 bases spanning the gap. Per germline, CDR1 SGHRS and CDR2 YFSETQ. The CDR3 runs 17 residues. Full variable domain (rest looked up from reference TRBV5-1 and TRBJ1-3): KAGVTQTPRYLIKTRGQQVTLSCSPISGHRSVSWYQQTPGQGLQFLFEYFSETQRNKGNFPGRFSGRQFSNSRSEMNVSTLELGDSALYLCASSLEPGSPSGNTIYFGEGSWLTVV.

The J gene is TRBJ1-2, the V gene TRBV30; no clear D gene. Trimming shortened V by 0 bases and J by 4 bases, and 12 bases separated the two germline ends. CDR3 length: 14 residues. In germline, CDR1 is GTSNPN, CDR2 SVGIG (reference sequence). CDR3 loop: CAWSVWERTYGYTF. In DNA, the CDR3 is TGTGCCTGGAGTGTATGGGAGAGAACCTATGGCTACACCTTC.

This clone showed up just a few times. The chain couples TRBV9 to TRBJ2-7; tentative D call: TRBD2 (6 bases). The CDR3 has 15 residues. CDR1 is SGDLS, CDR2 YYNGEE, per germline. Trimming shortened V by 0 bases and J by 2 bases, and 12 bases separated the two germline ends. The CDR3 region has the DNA TGTGCCAGCAGCGTAGGTGGCGGGGCCACCTACGAGCAGTACTTC. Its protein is CASSVGGGATYEQYF.

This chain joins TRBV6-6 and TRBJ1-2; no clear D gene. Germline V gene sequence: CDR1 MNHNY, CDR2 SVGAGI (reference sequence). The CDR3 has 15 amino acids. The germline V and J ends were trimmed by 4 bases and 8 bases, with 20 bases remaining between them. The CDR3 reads CASSLPGVPPGGYTF. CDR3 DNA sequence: TGTGCCAGCAGTTTGCCCGGGGTACCTCCGGGCGGCTACACCTTC.

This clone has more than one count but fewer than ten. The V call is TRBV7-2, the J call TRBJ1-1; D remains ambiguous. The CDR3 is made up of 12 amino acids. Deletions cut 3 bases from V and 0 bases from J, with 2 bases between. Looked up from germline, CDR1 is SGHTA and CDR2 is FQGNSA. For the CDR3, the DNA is TGTGCCAGCAGCTTCGTGAACACTGAAGCTTTCTTT. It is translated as CASSFVNTEAFF. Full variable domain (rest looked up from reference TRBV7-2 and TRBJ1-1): GAGVSQSPSNKVTEKGKDVELRCDPISGHTALYWYRQSLGQGLEFLIYFQGNSAPDKSGLPSDRFSAERTGGSVSTLTIQRTQQEDSAVYLCASSFVNTEAFFGQGTRLTVV.

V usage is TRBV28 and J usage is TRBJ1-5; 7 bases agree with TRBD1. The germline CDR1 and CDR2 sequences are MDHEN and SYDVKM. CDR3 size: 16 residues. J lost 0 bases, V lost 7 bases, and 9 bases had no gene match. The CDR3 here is CASKADRRYSNQPQHF. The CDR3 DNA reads TGTGCCAGCAAAGCGGACAGGAGATATAGCAATCAGCCCCAGCATTTT.

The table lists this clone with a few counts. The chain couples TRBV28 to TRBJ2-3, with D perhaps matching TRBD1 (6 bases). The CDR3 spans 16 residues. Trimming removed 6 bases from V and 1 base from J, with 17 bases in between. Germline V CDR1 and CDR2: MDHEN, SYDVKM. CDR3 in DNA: TGTGCCAGCAGCCCACCACCCCGACAGGGCACAGATACGCAGTATTTT. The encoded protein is CASSPPPRQGTDTQYF.

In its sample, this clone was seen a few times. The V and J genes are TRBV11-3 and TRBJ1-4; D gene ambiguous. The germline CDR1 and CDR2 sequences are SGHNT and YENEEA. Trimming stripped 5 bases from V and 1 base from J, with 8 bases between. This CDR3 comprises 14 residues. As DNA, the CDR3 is TGTGCCAGCAGCCCTATGGGAACTAATGAAAAACTGTTTTTT. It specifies CASSPMGTNEKLFF.

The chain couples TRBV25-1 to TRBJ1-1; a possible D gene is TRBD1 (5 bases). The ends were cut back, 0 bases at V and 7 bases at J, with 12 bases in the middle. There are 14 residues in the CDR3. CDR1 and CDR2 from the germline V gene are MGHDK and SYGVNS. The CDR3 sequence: CASSEYRDADEAFF. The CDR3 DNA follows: TGTGCCAGCAGTGAATACAGGGACGCTGATGAAGCTTTCTTT.

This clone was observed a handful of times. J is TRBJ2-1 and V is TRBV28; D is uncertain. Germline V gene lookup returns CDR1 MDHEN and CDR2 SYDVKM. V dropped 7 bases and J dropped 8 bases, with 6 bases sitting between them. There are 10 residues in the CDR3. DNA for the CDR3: TGTGCCAGCACTGGACATGAGCAGTTCTTC. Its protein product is CASTGHEQFF.

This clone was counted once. In DNA, the CDR3 is TGCGCCAGCATCCCGGCAGCGGGGGGGGTCCCAGGGACCCAGTACTTC. Its translation is CASIPAAGGVPGTQYF. This chain uses TRBV5-1 with TRBJ2-5, with 10 bases aligning to TRBD2. Trimming cost V 6 bases and J 7 bases; bases outside gene matches: 15. Germline V gene lookup returns CDR1 SGHRS and CDR2 YFSETQ. This CDR3 has 16 amino acids.

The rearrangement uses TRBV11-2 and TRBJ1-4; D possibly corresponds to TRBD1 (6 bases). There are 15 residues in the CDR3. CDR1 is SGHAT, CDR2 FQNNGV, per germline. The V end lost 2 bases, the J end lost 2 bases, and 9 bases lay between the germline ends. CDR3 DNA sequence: TGTGCCAGCAGCTTAACAGGGTTCACTAATGAAAAACTGTTTTTT. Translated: CASSLTGFTNEKLFF. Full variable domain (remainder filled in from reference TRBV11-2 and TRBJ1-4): EAGVAQSPRYKIIEKRQSVAFWCNPISGHATLYWYQQILGQGPKLLIQFQNNGVVDDSQLPKDRFSAERLKGVDSTLKIQPAKLEDSAVYLCASSLTGFTNEKLFFGSGTQLSVL.

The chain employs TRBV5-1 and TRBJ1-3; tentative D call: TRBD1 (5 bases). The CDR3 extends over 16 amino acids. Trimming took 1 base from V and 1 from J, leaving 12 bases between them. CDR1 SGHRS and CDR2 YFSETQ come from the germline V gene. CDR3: CASSLMQGGSGNTIYF. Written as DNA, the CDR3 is TGCGCCAGCAGCTTGATGCAGGGAGGGTCTGGAAACACCATATATTTT.

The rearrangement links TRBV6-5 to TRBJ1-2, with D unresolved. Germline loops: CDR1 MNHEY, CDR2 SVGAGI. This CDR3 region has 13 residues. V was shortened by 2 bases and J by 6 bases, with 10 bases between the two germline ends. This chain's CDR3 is CASSYVGFDGYTF. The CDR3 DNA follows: TGTGCCAGCAGTTACGTTGGGTTTGATGGCTACACCTTC.

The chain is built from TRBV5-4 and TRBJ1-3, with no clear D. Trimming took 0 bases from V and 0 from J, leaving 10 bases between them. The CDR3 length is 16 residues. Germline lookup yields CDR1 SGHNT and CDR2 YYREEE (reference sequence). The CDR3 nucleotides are TGTGCCAGCAGCTTGGGTGGGAAGAGCTCTGGAAACACCATATATTTT. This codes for CASSLGGKSSGNTIYF.